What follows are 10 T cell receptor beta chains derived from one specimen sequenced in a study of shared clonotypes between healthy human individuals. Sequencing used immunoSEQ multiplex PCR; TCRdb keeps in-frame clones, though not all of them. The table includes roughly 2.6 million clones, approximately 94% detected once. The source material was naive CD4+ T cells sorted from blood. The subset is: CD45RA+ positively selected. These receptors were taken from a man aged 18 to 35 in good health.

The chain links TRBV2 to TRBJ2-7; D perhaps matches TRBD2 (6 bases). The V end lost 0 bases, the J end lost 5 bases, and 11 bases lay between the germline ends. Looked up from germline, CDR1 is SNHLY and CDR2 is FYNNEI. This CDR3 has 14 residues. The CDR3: CASSEARGLNEQYF. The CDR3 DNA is TGTGCCAGCAGTGAAGCTCGGGGGTTGAACGAGCAGTACTTC.

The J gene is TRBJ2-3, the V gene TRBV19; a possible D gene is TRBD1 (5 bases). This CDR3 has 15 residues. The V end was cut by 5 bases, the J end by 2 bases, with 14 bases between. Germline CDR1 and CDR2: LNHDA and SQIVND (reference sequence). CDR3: CASSADTYYTDTQYF. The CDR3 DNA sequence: TGTGCCAGTAGTGCGGACACCTACTACACAGATACGCAGTATTTT.

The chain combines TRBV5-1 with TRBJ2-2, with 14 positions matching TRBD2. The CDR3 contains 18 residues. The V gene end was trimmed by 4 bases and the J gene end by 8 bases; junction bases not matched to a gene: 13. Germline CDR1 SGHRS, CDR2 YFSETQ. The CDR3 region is CASSPGTSGSPWVGELFF. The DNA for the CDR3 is TGCGCCAGCAGCCCAGGGACTAGCGGGAGCCCCTGGGTAGGGGAGCTGTTTTTT.

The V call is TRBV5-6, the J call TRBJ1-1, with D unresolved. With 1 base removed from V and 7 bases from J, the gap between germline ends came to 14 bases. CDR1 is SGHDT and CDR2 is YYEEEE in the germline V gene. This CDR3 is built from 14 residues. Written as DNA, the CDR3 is TGTGCCAGCAGCTTGTGGGCGGGAGGAGATGAAGCTTTCTTT. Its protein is CASSLWAGGDEAFF.

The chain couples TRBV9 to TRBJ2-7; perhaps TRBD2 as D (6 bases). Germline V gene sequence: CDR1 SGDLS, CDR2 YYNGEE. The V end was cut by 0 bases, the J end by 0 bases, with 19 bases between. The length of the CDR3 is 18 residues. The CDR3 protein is CASSVGAGGIKSSYEQYF. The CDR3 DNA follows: TGTGCCAGCAGCGTAGGGGCCGGAGGGATTAAGAGCTCCTACGAGCAGTACTTC.

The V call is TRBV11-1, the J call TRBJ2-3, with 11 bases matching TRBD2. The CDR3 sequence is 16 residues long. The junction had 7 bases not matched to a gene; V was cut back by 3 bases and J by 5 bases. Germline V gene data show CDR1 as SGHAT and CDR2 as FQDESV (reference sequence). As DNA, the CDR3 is TGTGCCAGCAGCTTTCATAGCGGGGGGGCCGGAGATACGCAGTATTTT. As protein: CASSFHSGGAGDTQYF. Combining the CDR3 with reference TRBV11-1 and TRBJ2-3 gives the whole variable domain EAEVAQSPRYKITEKSQAVAFWCDPISGHATLYWYRQILGQGPELLVQFQDESVVDDSQLPKDRFSAERLKGVDSTLKIQPAELGDSAMYLCASSFHSGGAGDTQYFGPGTRLTVL.

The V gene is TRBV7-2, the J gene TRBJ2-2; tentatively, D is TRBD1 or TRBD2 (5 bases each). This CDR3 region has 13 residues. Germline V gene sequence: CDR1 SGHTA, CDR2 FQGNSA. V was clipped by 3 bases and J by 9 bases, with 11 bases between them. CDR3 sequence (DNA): TGTGCCAGCAGCTTCGAGACGGGGCGGGAGCTGTTTTTT. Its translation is CASSFETGRELFF.

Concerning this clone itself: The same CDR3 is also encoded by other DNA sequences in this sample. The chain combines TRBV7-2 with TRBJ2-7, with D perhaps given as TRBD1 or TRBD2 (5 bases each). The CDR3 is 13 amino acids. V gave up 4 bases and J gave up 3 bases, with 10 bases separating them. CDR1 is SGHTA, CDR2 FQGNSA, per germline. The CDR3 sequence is CASSSRGSYEQYF. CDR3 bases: TGTGCCAGCAGCTCTCGGGGCAGCTACGAGCAGTACTTC.

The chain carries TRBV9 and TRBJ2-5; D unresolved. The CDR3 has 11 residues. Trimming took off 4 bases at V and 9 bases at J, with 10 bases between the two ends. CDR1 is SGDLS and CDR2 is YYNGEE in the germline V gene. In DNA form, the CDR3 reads TGTGCCAGCAGCCACGTCAAGGCCCAGTACTTC. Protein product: CASSHVKAQYF.

The DNA of the CDR3 is TGTGCCTGGAGTTCCGGGCAGGTCGTCCCCACGCAGTATTTT. It codes for CAWSSGQVVPTQYF. This chain joins TRBV30 and TRBJ2-3; D remains unclear. Germline loops: CDR1 GTSNPN, CDR2 SVGIG (reference sequence). Trimming pared 2 bases from V and 9 bases from J, leaving 18 bases between. The CDR3 loop spans 14 amino acids.